This T cell receptor (beta chain) was sequenced during a study of T cells in Graves' hyperthyroidism and ophthalmopathy. Amplification of TCR beta CDR3 regions used RNA as the template. When the TCR CDR3 underwent first-round RT-PCR, the HTBI primer set was used. TCRdb passed the multiplex PCR reads through MiXCR, listing each CDR3 protein once. The sample lists under 600,000 distinct CDR3 sequences, 16% seen once, with 2.5% to 4% in the top ten. This clonotype came up many times. The antigen is undetermined. CDR3 length: 15 residues. The V gene's germline CDR1 is MNHNS and CDR2 SASEGT. J gave up 7 bases and V 3 bases, and 9 bases lay outside the gene matches. General study findings and limits: Most clonotypes expanded in thyroid above 0.001 were likewise present in blood.

Source material: blood. This clonotype was sampled from a woman aged 40 to 50 with Graves' ophthalmopathy. The chain couples TRBV6-1 to TRBJ1-2, with 9 bases identical to TRBD1. The CDR3 spells CASSDATGTGIGYTF. The CDR3 DNA reads as TGTGCCAGCAGTGACGCCACCGGGACAGGGATTGGCTACACCTTC.